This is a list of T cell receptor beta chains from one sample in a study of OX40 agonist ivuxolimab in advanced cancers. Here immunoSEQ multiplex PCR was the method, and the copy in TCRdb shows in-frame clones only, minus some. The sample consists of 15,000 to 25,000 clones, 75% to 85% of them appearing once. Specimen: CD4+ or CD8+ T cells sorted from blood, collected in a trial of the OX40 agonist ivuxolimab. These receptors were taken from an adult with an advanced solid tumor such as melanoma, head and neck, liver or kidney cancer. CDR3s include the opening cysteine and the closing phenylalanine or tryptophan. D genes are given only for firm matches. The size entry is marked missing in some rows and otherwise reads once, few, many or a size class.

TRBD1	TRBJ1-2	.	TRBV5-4	CASSAGQGVVGYTF	TGTGCCAGCAGCGCCGGACAGGGGGTGGTAGGCTACACCTTC
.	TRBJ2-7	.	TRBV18	CASRQGKAYEQYF	TGTGCCAGCCGCCAGGGGAAGGCCTACGAGCAGTACTTC
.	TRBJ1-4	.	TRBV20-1	CSVRHEKLFF	TGCAGTGTGAGGCACGAAAAACTGTTTTTT
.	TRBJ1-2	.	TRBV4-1	CASSQGVLGSGNYGYTF	TGCGCCAGCAGCCAAGGCGTCCTTGGATCGGGGAACTATGGCTACACCTTC
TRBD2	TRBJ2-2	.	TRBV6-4	CASSPSGGSTGELFF	TGTGCCAGCAGTCCCAGCGGGGGTTCCACCGGGGAGCTGTTTTTT
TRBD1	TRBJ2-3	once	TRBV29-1	CSVDRAGGSWDTQYF	TGCAGCGTTGATAGGGCAGGGGGCTCGTGGGATACGCAGTATTTT
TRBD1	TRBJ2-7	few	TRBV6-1	CASSEGTGDEQYF	TGTGCCAGCAGTGAAGGGACAGGGGACGAGCAGTACTTC
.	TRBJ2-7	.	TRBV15	CATSPPGATYEQYF	TGTGCCACCAGTCCTCCCGGGGCCACCTACGAGCAGTACTTC
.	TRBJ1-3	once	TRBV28	CASSSWAESVTGNTIYF	TGTGCCAGCAGTTCCTGGGCCGAAAGCGTCACCGGAAACACCATATATTTT
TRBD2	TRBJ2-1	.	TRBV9	CASSAVAGGPYNEQFF	TGTGCCAGCAGCGCGGTAGCGGGGGGGCCCTACAATGAGCAGTTCTTC
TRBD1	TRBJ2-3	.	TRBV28	CASSQPGQGGYF	TGTGCCAGCAGCCAGCCGGGACAGGGAGGGTATTTT
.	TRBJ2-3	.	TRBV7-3	CASSLEGPTDTQYF	TGTGCCAGCAGCTTGGAGGGGCCTACAGATACGCAGTATTTT
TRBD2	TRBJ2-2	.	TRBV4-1	CASSQLPSGLANTGELFF	TGCGCCAGCAGCCAACTGCCTAGCGGGCTTGCGAACACCGGGGAGCTGTTTTTT
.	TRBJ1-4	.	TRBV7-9	CASSRSDASEKLFF	TGTGCCAGCAGCAGATCTGATGCTAGCGAAAAACTGTTTTTT
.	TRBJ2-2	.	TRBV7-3	CASSLYTRLGAPPGELFF	TGTGCCAGCAGCTTATACACCCGACTGGGCGCCCCCCCCGGGGAGCTGTTTTTT
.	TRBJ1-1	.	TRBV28	CASSFRNVGAEGAFF	TGTGCCAGCAGTTTCCGCAACGTGGGCGCCGAGGGAGCTTTCTTT
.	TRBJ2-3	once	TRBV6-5	CASSEEEFTDTQYF	TGTGCCAGCAGTGAGGAGGAGTTCACAGATACGCAGTATTTT